This T cell receptor beta chain was captured in a study of vaccination and CD4 T cells after COVID-19. Treatment indicated: roughly ten-day PBMC culture with coronavirus spike peptide pools or control peptides (ViraFEST assay). These CD4+ T cells came from an unexposed donor, sampled before the COVID-19 pandemic (2011-2018). After culture for 10 to 11 days, isolation of CD4+ T cells was performed by negative selection. Germline V gives CDR1 SGHTA, CDR2 FQGNSA. The V segment lost 1 base and the J segment 7 bases; nucleotides outside the gene matches: 5. The CDR3 length is 15 residues. As for this clonotype: Its antigen is unidentified.

The Oncomine TCR Beta short-read assay sequenced DNA from cultured CD4+ T cells. In this case, cultured CD4+ T cells provided the extracted genomic DNA. One entry per CDR3 protein results from TCRdb running MiXCR on the PCR reads. The table has more than 9,000 distinct CDR3 sequences, about 35% seen once. The receptor's source is a human donor in good health. Sequences were obtained from CD4+ T cells from blood, cultured in vitro. The chain joins TRBV7-2 to TRBJ2-2, with TRBD1 matching over 8 bases. CDR3 sequence (DNA): TGTGCCAGCAGCTTAGTCCAGGGACAGGTCGGGGAGCTGTTTTTT. Its translation is CASSLVQGQVGELFF.